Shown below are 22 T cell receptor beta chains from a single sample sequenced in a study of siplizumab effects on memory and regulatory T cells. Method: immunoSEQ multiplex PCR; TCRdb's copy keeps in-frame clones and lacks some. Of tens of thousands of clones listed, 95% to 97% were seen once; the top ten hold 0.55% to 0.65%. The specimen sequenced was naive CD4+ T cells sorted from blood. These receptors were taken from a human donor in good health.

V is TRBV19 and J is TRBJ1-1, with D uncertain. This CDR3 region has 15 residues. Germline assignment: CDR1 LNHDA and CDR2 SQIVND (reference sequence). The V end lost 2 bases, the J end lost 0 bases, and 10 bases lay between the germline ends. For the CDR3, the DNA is TGTGCCAGTAGTATAAGCAGTGGGATGAACACTGAAGCTTTCTTT. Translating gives CASSISSGMNTEAFF.

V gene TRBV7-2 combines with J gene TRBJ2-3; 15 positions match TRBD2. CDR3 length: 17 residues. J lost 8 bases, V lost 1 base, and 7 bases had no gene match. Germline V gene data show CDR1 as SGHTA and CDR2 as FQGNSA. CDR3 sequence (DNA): TGTGCCAGCAGCTTAGTTTCCGGACTAGCGGGAGGGGGTACGCAGTATTTT. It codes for CASSLVSGLAGGGTQYF.

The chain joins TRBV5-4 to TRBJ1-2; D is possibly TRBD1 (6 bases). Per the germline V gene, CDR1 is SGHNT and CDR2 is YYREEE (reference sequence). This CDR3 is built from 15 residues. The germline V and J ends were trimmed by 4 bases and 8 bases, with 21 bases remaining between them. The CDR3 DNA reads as TGTGCCAGCAGCCCGGGGGCAACTGCCATGTCGGGCTACACCTTC. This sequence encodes CASSPGATAMSGYTF.

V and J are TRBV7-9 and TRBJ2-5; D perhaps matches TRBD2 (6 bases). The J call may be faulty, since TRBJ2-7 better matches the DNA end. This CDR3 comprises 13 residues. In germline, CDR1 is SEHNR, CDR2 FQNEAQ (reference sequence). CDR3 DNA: TGTGCCAGCAACATCACTAGCAGCTACGAGCAGTACTTC. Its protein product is CASNITSSYEQYF.

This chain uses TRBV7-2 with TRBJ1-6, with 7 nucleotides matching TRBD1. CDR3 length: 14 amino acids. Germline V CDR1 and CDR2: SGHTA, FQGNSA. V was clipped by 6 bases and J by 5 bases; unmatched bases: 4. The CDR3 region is CASSRTGDNSPLHF. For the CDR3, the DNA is TGTGCCAGCAGTCGGACAGGAGATAATTCACCCCTCCACTTT.

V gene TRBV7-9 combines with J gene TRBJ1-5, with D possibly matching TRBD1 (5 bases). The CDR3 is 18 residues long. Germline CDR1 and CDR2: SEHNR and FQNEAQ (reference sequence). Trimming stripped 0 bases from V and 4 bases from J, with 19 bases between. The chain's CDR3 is CASSLAPRFQGSNQPQHF. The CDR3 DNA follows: TGTGCCAGCAGCTTAGCCCCACGCTTCCAGGGTTCGAATCAGCCCCAGCATTTT.

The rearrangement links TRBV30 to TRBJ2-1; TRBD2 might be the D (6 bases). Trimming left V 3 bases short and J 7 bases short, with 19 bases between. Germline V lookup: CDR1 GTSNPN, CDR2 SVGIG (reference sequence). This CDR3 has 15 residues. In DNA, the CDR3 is TGTGCCTGGAGGCGCTACGGGTGGGAGGTGAATGAGCAGTTCTTC. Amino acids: CAWRRYGWEVNEQFF.

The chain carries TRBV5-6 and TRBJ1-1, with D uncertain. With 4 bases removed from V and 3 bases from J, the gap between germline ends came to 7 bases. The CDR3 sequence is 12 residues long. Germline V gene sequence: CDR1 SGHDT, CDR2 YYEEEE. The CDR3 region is CASSIEDTEAFF. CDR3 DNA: TGTGCCAGCAGCATCGAAGACACTGAAGCTTTCTTT.

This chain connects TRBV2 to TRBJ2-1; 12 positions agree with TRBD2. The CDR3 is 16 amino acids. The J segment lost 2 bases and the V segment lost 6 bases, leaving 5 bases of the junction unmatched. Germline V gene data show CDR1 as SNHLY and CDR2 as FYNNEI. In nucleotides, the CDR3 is TGTGCCAGCAGGGGGACTAGCGGGTTTACCTACAATGAGCAGTTCTTC. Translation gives CASRGTSGFTYNEQFF.

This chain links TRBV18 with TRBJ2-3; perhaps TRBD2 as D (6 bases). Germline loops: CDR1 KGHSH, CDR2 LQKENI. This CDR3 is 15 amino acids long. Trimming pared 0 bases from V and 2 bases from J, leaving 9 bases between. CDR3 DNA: TGTGCCAGCTCACCACCCGGACTACCCACAGATACGCAGTATTTT. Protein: CASSPPGLPTDTQYF. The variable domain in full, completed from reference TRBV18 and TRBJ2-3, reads NAGVMQNPRHLVRRRGQEARLRCSPMKGHSHVYWYRQLPEEGLKFMVYLQKENIIDESGMPKERFSAEFPKEGPSILRIQQVVRGDSAAYFCASSPPGLPTDTQYFGPGTRLTVL.

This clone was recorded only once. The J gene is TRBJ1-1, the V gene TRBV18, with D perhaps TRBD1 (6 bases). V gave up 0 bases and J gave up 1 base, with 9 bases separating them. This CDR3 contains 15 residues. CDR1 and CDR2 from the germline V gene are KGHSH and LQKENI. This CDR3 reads CASSPPGHQNTEAFF. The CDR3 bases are TGTGCCAGCTCACCACCGGGACACCAGAACACTGAAGCTTTCTTT.

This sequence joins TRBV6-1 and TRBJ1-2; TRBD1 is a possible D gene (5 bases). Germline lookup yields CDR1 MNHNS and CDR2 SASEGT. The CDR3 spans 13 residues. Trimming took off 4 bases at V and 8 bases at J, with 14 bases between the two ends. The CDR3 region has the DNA TGTGCCAGCAGTGCAACGGGACCCGGGGGCTACACCTTC. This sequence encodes CASSATGPGGYTF.

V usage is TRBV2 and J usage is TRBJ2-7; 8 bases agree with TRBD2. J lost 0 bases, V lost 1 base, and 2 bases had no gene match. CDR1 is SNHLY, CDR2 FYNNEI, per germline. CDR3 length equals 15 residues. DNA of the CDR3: TGTGCCAGCAGTGAAGTCACTAGCGGCTCCTACGAGCAGTACTTC. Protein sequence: CASSEVTSGSYEQYF.

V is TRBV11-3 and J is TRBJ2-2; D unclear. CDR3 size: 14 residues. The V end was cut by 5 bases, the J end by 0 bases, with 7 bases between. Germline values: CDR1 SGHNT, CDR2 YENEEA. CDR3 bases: TGTGCCAGCAGCCAGATAGCGAACACCGGGGAGCTGTTTTTT. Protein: CASSQIANTGELFF.

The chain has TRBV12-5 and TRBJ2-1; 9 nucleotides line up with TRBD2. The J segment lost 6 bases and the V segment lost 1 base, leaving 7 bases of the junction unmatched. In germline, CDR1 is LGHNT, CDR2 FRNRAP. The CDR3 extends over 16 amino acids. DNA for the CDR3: TGTGCTAGTGGTTTGGGCCTCGGGACTAGCCGCAATGAGCAGTTCTTC. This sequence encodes CASGLGLGTSRNEQFF. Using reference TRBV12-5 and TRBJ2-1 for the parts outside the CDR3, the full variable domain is DARVTQTPRHKVTEMGQEVTMRCQPILGHNTVFWYRQTMMQGLELLAYFRNRAPLDDSGMPKDRFSAEMPDATLATLKIQPSEPRDSAVYFCASGLGLGTSRNEQFFGPGTRLTVL.

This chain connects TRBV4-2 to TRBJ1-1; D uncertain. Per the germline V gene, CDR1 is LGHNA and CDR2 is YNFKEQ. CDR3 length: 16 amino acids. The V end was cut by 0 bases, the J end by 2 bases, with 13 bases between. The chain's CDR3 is CASSQEPYKTNTEAFF. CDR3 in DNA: TGTGCCAGCAGCCAAGAACCGTATAAGACAAACACTGAAGCTTTCTTT.

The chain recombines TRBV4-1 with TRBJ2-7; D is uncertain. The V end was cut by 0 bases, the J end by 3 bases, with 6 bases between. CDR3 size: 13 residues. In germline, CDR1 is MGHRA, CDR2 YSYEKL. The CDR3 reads CASSQEGSYEQYF. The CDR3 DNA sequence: TGCGCCAGCAGCCAAGAGGGAAGCTACGAGCAGTACTTC.

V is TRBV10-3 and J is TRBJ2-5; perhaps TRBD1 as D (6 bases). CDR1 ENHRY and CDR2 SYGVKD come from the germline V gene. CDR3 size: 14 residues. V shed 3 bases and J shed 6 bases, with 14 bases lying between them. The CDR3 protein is CAISERTGSQTQYF. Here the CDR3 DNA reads TGTGCCATCAGTGAACGTACAGGGTCGCAGACCCAGTACTTC.

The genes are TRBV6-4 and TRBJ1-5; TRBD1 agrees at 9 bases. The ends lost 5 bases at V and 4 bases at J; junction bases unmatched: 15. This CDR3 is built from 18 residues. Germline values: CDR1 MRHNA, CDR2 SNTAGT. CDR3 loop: CASSPRTTTTGGNQPQHF. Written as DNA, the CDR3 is TGTGCCAGCAGTCCCCGTACCACGACGACAGGGGGGAATCAGCCCCAGCATTTT.

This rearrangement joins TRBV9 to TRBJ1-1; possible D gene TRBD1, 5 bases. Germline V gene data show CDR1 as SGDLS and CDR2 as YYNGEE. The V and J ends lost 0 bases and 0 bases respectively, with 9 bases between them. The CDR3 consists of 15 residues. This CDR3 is CASSVGRQLNTEAFF. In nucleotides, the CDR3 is TGTGCCAGCAGCGTAGGGCGACAGTTGAACACTGAAGCTTTCTTT.

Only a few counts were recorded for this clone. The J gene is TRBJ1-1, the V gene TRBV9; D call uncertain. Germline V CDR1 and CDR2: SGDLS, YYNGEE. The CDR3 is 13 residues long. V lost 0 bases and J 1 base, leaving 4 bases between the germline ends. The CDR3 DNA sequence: TGTGCCAGCAGCGTAGCTGGGAACACTGAAGCTTTCTTT. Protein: CASSVAGNTEAFF. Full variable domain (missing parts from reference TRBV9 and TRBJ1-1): DSGVTQTPKHLITATGQRVTLRCSPRSGDLSVYWYQQSLDQGLQFLIQYYNGEERAKGNILERFSAQQFPDLHSELNLSSLELGDSALYFCASSVAGNTEAFFGQGTRLTVV.

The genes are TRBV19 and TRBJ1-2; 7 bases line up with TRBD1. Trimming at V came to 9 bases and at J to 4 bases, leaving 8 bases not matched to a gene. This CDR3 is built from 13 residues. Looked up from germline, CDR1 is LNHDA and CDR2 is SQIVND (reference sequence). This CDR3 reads CASTPGQIYGYTF. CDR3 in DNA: TGTGCCAGCACTCCGGGACAGATCTATGGCTACACCTTC. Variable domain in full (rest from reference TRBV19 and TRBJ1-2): DGGITQSPKYLFRKEGQNVTLSCEQNLNHDAMYWYRQDPGQGLRLIYYSQIVNDFQKGDIAEGYSVSREKKESFPLTVTSAQKNPTAFYLCASTPGQIYGYTFGSGTRLTVV.